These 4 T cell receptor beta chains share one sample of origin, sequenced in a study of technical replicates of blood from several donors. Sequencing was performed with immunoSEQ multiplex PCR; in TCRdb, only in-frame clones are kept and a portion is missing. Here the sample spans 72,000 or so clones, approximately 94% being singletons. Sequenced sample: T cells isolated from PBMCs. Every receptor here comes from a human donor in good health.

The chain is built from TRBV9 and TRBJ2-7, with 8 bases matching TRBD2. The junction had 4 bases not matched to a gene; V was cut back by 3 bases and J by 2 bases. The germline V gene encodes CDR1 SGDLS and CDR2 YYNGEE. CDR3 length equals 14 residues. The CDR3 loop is CASSAGLAAYEQYF. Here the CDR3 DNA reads TGTGCCAGCAGCGCCGGACTAGCAGCCTACGAGCAGTACTTC.

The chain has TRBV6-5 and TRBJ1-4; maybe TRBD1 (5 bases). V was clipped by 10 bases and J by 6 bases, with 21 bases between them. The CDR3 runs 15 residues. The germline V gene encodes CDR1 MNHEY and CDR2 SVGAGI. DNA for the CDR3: TGTGCCACCAACCCTACGGGACTTGTCTATGAAAAACTGTTTTTT. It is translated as CATNPTGLVYEKLFF.

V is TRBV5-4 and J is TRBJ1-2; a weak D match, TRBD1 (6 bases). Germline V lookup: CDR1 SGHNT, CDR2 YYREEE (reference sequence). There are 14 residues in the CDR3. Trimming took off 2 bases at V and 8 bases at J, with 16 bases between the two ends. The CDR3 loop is CASSLPTGPGGYTF. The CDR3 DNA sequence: TGTGCCAGCAGCTTACCCACAGGGCCGGGGGGCTACACCTTC.

The CDR3 here is CSAETGTGTETQYF. The CDR3 nucleotides read TGCAGCGCCGAAACCGGGACAGGTACAGAGACCCAGTACTTC. This chain connects TRBV29-1 to TRBJ2-5; 8 bases align to TRBD1. V shed 7 bases, J shed 4 bases, and the junction held 11 bases outside the gene matches. From germline, CDR1 is SQVTM and CDR2 ANQGSEA. This CDR3 is 14 amino acids long.